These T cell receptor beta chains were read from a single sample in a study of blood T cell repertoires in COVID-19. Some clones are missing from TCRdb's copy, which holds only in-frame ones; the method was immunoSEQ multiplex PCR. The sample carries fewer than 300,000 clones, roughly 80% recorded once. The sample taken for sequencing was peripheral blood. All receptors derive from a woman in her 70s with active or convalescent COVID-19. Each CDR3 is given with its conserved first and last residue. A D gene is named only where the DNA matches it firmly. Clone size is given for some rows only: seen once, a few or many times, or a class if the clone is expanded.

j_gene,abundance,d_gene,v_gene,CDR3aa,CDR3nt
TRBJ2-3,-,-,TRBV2,CASGGAGDTQYF,TGTGCCAGCGGGGGGGCGGGAGATACGCAGTATTTT
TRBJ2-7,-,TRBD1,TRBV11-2,CASTHDRGGYEQYF,TGTGCCAGCACCCACGACAGGGGTGGCTACGAGCAGTACTTC
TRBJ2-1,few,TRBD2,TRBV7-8,CASSRTRIGLYNEQFF,TGTGCCAGCAGCCGGACTAGAATCGGGCTCTACAATGAGCAGTTCTTC
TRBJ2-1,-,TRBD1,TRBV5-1,CASGAGGQQFF,TGCGCCAGCGGTGCAGGGGGCCAGCAGTTCTTC
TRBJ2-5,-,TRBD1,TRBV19,CASSISRGETQYF,TGTGCCAGTAGTATCTCCAGGGGGGAGACCCAGTACTTC
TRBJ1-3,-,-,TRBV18,CASSPYVGGTGNTIYF,TGTGCCAGCTCACCATATGTTGGAGGGACTGGAAACACCATATATTTT
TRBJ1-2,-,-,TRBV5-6,CASSLEKGGYTF,TGTGCCAGCAGCTTGGAGAAGGGGGGCTACACCTTC
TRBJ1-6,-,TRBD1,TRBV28,CASSPFRDRSGNSPLHF,TGTGCCAGCAGTCCGTTCCGGGACAGATCGGGGAATTCACCCCTCCACTTT
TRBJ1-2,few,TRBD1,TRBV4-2,CASSHIRQGTPFNYGYTF,TGTGCCAGCAGCCACATCCGACAGGGTACCCCCTTTAACTATGGCTACACCTTC
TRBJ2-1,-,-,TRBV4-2,CASSQEPDFDEQFF,TGTGCCAGCAGCCAAGAACCTGACTTCGATGAGCAGTTCTTC
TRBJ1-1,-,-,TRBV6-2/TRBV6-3,CASSPRGYTEAFF,TGTGCCAGCAGTCCACGGGGGTACACTGAAGCTTTCTTT
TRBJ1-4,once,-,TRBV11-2,CASSARLATNEKLFF,TGTGCCAGCAGCGCCAGGCTTGCAACTAATGAAAAACTGTTTTTT
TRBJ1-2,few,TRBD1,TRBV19,CASSSQGAYGYTF,TGTGCCAGTAGTTCACAGGGGGCCTATGGCTACACCTTC
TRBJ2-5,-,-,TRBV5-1,CASSLGATQETQYF,TGCGCCAGCAGCTTGGGGGCAACTCAAGAGACCCAGTACTTC
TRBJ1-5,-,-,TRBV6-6,CASSYPQGGNQPQHF,TGTGCCAGCAGTTACCCCCAGGGTGGCAATCAGCCCCAGCATTTT
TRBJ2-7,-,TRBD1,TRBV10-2,CASSERTGKGYEQYF,TGCGCCAGCAGTGAGAGGACAGGGAAAGGCTACGAGCAGTACTTC
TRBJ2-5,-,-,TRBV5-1,CASSFRTRGLETQYF,TGCGCCAGCAGCTTTAGGACTAGGGGGTTGGAGACCCAGTACTTC
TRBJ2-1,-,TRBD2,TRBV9,CASSVGSGSTYNEQFF,TGTGCCAGCAGCGTAGGGAGCGGGAGCACCTACAATGAGCAGTTCTTC
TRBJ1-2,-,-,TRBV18,CASSKVLGAEASILNYGYTF,TGTGCCAGCTCAAAAGTTTTAGGGGCCGAGGCTTCCATCCTTAACTATGGCTACACCTTC
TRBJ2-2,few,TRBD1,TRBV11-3,CASSLGLGQGNTGELFF,TGTGCCAGCAGCTTAGGGCTGGGACAGGGAAACACCGGGGAGCTGTTTTTT
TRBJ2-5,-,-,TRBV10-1,CASSQAGRQETQYF,TGCGCCAGCAGTCAAGCGGGCCGTCAAGAGACCCAGTACTTC
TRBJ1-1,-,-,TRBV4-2,CASSQNLRGGGTEAFF,TGTGCCAGCAGCCAGAACCTGAGGGGGGGAGGCACTGAAGCTTTCTTT
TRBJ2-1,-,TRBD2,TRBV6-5,CASTRRVAGGFEQFF,TGTGCCAGCACCCGGAGGGTAGCGGGTGGGTTTGAGCAGTTCTTC